This TCR beta chain stems from a study of T cells in Graves' hyperthyroidism and ophthalmopathy. This clonotype has a count of ten or more. Using RNA transcripts as the source, TCR beta CDR3 regions were amplified. RT-PCR in the first round (using the HTBI primer set) targeted the TCR CDR3. TCRdb analysed the multiplex PCR reads with MiXCR anew, one entry per CDR3 protein. The sample has fewer than 450,000 distinct CDR3 sequences; about a sixth are singletons. The germline V gene encodes CDR1 MNHEY and CDR2 SVGEGT. V dropped 6 bases and J dropped 3; count of bases not matched to a gene: 3. This CDR3 comprises 14 residues.

V is TRBV6-2 or TRBV6-3 and J is TRBJ2-2, with 8 bases that match TRBD2. Sequencing was performed on blood. The clonotype comes from a woman between 25 and 40 years old with Graves' hyperthyroidism that later progressed to Graves' ophthalmopathy. The CDR3 here is CASRAGVDTGELFF. The CDR3 region has the DNA TGTGCCAGCAGAGCGGGAGTTGACACCGGGGAGCTGTTTTTT.